These T cell receptor beta chains were read from a single sample in a study of T cell repertoires in cytomegalovirus infection. TCRdb re-called the reads with MiXCR, one entry per CDR3 protein. The sample has approximately 990,000 distinct CDR3 sequences; roughly 31% are singletons. These receptors have no known antigen. This material consisted of cultured CD8+ T cells from PBMCs, taken from culture after CMV antigen stimulation. These receptors were obtained from a human donor in good health (CMV status not recorded). Some clones in this sample may be carry-over from other donors' samples. CDR3s leave out the opening cysteine and the closing phenylalanine or tryptophan.

TRBJ1-6,TRBV27,10,ASSLGGAALH
TRBJ1-2,TRBV13,13,ASSLGRDRNYGYT
TRBJ2-1,TRBV4-1,16,ASSQEFLAGGRGYEQF
TRBJ1-3,TRBV2,13,ASSPSPRTGNTIY
TRBJ1-1,TRBV19,9,ASTPGAKAF
TRBJ1-6,TRBV27,11,ASSWRGSSPLH
TRBJ1-2,TRBV20-1,9,SAPGQGHFT
TRBJ2-1,TRBV5-6,14,ASSLVQFSSHNEQF
TRBJ2-5,TRBV2,13,AISATSGGEETQY
TRBJ1-6,TRBV6-1,12,ASKQVPVGLPLH
TRBJ2-3,TRBV4-1,14,ASSHAPGTGEDTQY
TRBJ1-2,TRBV6-1,11,ASSEASNYGYT
TRBJ1-1,TRBV6-2/TRBV6-3,10,ASSTRPDEAF
TRBJ2-3,TRBV7-9,9,ASSFMDTQY
TRBJ2-3,TRBV12-3/TRBV12-4,13,ASSSTDRGTDTQY
TRBJ1-3,TRBV7-8,14,ASSLAPEGSGNTIY